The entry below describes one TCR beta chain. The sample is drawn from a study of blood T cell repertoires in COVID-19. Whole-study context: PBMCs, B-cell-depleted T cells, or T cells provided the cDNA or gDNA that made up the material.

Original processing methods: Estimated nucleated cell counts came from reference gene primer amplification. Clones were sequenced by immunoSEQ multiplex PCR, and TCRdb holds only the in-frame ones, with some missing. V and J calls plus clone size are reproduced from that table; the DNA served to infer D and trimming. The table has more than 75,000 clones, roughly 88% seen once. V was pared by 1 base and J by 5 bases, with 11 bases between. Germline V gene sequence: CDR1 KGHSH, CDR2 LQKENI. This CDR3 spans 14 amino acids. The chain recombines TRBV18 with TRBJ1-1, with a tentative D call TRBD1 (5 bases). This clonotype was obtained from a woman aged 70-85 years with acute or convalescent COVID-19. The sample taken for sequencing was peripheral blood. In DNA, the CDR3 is TGTGCCAGCTCACCACGGGGGGGTTTGACTGAAGCTTTCTTT. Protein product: CASSPRGGLTEAFF.